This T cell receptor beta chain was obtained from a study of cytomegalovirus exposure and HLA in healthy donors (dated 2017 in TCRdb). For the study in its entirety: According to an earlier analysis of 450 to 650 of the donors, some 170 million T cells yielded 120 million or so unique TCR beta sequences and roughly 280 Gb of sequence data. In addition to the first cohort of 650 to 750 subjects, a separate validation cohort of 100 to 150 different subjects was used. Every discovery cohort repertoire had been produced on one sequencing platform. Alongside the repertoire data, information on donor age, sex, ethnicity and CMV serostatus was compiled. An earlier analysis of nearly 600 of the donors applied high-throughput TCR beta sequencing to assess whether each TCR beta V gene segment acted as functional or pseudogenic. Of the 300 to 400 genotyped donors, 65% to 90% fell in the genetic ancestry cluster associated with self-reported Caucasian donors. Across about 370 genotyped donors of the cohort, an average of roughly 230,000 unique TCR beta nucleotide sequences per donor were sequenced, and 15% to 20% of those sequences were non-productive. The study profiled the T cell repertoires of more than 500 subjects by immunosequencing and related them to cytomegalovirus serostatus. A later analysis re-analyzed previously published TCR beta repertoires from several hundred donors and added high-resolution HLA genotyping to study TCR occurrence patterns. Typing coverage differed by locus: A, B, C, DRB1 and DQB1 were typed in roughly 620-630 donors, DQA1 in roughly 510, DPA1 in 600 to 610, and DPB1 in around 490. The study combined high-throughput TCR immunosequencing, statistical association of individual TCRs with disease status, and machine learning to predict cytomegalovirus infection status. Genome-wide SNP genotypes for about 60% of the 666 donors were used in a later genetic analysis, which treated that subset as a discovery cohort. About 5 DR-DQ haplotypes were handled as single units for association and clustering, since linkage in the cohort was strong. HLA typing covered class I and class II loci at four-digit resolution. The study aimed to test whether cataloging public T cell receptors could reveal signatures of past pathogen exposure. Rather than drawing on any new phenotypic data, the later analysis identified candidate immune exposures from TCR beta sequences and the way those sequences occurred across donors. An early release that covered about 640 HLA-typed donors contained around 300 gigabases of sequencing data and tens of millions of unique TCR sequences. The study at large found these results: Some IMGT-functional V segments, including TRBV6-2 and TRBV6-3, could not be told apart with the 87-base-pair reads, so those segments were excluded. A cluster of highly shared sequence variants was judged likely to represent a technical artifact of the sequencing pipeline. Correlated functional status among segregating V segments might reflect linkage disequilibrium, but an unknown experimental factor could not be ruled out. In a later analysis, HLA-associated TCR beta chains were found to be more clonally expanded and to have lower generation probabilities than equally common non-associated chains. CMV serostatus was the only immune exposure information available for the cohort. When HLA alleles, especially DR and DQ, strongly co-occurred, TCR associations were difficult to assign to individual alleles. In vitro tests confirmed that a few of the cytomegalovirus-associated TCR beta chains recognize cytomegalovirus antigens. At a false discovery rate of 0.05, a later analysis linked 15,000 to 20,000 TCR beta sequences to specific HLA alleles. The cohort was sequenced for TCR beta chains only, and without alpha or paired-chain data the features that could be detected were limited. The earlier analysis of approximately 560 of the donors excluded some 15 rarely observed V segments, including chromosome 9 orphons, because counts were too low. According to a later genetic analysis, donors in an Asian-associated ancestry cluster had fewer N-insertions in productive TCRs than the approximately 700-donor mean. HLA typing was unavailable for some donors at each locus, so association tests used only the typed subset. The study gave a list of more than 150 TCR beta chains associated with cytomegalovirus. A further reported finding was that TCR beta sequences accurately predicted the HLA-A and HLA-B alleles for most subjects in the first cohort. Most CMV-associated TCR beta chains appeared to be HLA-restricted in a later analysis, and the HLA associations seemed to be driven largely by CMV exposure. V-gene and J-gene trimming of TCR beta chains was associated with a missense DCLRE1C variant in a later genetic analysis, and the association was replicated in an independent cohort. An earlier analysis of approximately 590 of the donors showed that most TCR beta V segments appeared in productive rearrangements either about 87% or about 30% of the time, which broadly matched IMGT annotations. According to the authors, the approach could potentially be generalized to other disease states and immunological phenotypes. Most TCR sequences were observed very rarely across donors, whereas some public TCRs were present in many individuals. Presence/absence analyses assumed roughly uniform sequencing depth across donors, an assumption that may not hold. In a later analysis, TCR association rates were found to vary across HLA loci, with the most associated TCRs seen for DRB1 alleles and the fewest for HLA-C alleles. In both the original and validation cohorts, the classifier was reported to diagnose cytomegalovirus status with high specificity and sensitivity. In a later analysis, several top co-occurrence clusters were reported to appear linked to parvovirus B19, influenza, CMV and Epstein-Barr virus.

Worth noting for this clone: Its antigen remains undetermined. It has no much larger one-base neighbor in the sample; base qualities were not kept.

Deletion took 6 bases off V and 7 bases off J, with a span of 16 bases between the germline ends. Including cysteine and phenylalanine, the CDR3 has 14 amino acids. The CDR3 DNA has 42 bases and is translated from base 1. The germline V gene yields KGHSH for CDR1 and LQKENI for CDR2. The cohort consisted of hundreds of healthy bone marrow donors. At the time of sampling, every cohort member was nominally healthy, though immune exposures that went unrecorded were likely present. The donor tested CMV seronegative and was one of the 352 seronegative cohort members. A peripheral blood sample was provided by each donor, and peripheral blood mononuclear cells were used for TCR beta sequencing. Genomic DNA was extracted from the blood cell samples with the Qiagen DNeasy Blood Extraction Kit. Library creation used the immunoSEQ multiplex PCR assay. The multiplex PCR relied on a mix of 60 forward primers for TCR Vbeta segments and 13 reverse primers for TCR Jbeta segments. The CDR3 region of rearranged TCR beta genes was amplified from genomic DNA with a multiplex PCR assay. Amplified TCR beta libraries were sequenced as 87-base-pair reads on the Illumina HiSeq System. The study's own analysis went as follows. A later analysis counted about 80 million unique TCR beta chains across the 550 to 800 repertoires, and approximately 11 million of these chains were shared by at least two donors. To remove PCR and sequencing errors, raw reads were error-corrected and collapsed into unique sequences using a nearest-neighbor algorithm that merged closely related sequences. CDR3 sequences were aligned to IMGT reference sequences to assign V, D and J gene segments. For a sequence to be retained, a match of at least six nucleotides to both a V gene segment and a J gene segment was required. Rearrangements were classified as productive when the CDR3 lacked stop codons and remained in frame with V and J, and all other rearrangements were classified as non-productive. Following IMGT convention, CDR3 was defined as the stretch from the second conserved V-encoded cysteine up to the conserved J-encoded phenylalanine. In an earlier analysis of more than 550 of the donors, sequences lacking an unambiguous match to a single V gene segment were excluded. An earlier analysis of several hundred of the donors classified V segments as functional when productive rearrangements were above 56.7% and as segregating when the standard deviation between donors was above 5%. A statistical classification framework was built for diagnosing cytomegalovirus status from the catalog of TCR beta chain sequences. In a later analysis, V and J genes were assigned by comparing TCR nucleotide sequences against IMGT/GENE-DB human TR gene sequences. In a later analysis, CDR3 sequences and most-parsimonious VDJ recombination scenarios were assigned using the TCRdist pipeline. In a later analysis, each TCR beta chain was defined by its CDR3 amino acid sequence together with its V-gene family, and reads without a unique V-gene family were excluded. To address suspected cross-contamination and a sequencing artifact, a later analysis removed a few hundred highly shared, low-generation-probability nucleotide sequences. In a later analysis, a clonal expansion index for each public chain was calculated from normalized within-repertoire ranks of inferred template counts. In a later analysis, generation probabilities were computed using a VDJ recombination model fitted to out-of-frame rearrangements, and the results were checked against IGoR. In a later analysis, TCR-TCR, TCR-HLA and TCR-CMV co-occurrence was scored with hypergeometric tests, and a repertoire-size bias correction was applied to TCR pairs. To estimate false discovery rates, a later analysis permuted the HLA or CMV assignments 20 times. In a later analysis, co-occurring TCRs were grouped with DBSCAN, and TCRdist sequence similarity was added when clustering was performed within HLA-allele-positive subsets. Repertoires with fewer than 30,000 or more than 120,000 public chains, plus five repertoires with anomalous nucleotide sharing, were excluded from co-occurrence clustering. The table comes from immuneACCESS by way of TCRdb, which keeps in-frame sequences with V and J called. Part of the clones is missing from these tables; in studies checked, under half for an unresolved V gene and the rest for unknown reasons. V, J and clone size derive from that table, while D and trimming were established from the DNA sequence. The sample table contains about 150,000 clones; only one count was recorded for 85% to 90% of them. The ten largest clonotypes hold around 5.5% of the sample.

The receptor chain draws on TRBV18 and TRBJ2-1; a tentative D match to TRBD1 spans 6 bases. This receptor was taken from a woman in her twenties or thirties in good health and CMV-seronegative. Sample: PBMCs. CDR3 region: CASSPNQGLNEQFF. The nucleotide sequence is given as TGTGCCAGCTCTCCGAATCAGGGGTTGAATGAGCAGTTCTTC.